The rows below give T cell receptor beta chains drawn from one sample of a study of blood T cells in healthy people across ages. TCRdb itself ran the 5' RACE reads through MiXCR, one entry per CDR3 protein. The sample has roughly 800,000 distinct CDR3 sequences; roughly 24% are singletons. This sample also appeared in a second study, on T cells of mothers and their children.

The source material was blood. All receptors derive from a boy aged 5-17 years in good health. The CDR3 runs from the conserved cysteine through the conserved F or W. The D gene is left open where the match is weak. Clone size, where shown, is once, few, many, or a class for clones that have expanded.

v_gene	abundance	j_gene	d_gene	CDR3nt	CDR3aa
TRBV7-6	few	TRBJ2-3	NA	TGTGCCAGCAGCTCGGAGGCCGGCAGTAGCACAGATACGCAGTATTTT	CASSSEAGSSTDTQYF
TRBV28	few	TRBJ2-7	NA	TGTGCCAGCCAAGGACAGTACGAGCAGTACTTC	CASQGQYEQYF
TRBV5-5	NA	TRBJ1-4	TRBD1	TGTGCCAGCACCCAAGGCGGGACAGTTAACGAAAAACTGTTTTTT	CASTQGGTVNEKLFF
TRBV20-1	NA	TRBJ1-2	TRBD1	TGCAGTGCTAGAGATGGGACAGGTTATGGCTACACCTTC	CSARDGTGYGYTF
TRBV7-2	NA	TRBJ1-2	TRBD1	TGTGCCAGCAGCTTAGCTGAGGGGGCAGTGGGCTATGGCTACACCTTC	CASSLAEGAVGYGYTF
TRBV20-1	NA	TRBJ1-1	NA	TGCAGTGCGTCTAACCGGGACCCCCCTCGGGCTTTCTTT	CSASNRDPPRAFF
TRBV30	few	TRBJ2-1	TRBD1	TGTGCCTGGAGTCTGGGGACAGGGGACAATGAGCAGTTCTTC	CAWSLGTGDNEQFF
TRBV14	few	TRBJ2-5	NA	TGTGCCAGCAGCTATCAGGGGACGCCAGAGACCCAGTACTTC	CASSYQGTPETQYF
TRBV10-3	NA	TRBJ2-3	NA	TGTGCCATCACCAACCCCGGGACAAACCGCACAGATACGCAGTATTTT	CAITNPGTNRTDTQYF
TRBV10-3	NA	TRBJ1-3	NA	TGTGCCATCAGTGACCCGGCCGGTTACGGAAACACCATATATTTT	CAISDPAGYGNTIYF
TRBV10-2	NA	TRBJ2-7	NA	TGCGCCAGCAGTGAGTCGCGACAGGGCGGGACCGAGCAGTACTTC	CASSESRQGGTEQYF